Presented here are 18 T cell receptor beta chains from one specimen sequenced in a study of vaccination and CD4 T cells after COVID-19. For these receptors, no antigen is known. Sequenced with the Oncomine TCR Beta short-read assay was DNA taken from cultured CD4+ T cells. One entry per CDR3 protein results from TCRdb running MiXCR on the PCR reads. Here the sample spans just under 20,000 distinct CDR3 sequences, approximately 27% being singletons. Treatment in this sample: 10-day PBMC culture with coronavirus spike peptide pools or control peptides (ViraFEST assay). Source material: cultured CD4+ T cells from blood. These receptors came from a human donor with COVID-19.

This clonotype was detected a few times. The chain links TRBV6-1 to TRBJ2-6; D perhaps matches TRBD2 (6 bases). Germline V gene sequence: CDR1 MNHNS, CDR2 SASEGT. This CDR3 has 15 residues. Trimming left V 8 bases short and J 2 bases short, with 13 bases between. CDR3: CASRSGSTGANVLTF. The CDR3 DNA reads TGTGCCAGCCGATCCGGGAGTACTGGGGCCAACGTCCTGACTTTC.

The chain links TRBV6-2 or TRBV6-3 to TRBJ2-5; TRBD2 is a possible D gene (5 bases). Germline CDR1 is MNHEY and CDR2 is SVGEGT. The CDR3 contains 14 residues. Between the trimmed V and J ends, which lost 2 bases and 2 bases, there was a span of 9 bases. The CDR3 bases are TGTGCCAGCAGTTACACTCGGACTCAAGAGACCCAGTACTTC. This sequence encodes CASSYTRTQETQYF.

The gene calls are TRBV20-1 and TRBJ2-3; 10 positions match TRBD1. Germline V gene data show CDR1 as DFQATT and CDR2 as SNEGSKA (reference sequence). V lost 4 bases, J lost 1 base, and 14 bases stayed unmatched. CDR3 length equals 18 residues. The CDR3 DNA sequence: TGCAGTGCTAACTCGGCCGGGACAGGGGTTAGGGGCACAGATACGCAGTATTTT. It specifies CSANSAGTGVRGTDTQYF.

The chain combines TRBV4-1 with TRBJ2-4; no definite D call. The CDR3 totals 13 residues. Germline V gene lookup returns CDR1 MGHRA and CDR2 YSYEKL. With 0 bases removed from V and 6 bases from J, the gap between germline ends came to 6 bases. The CDR3 reads CASSQDLRNIQYF. The CDR3 region has the DNA TGCGCCAGCAGCCAAGATCTTAGAAACATTCAGTACTTC.

Only a few counts were recorded for this clonotype. J is TRBJ2-7 and V is TRBV6-1; D possibly corresponds to TRBD1 (5 bases). The V and J ends lost 6 bases and 4 bases respectively, with 16 bases between them. Germline assignment: CDR1 MNHNS and CDR2 SASEGT. The CDR3 contains 14 residues. The CDR3 nucleotides read TGTGCCAGCAGCCCCGGCCAGGGTGGTTACGAGCAGTACTTC. Translating gives CASSPGQGGYEQYF.

This clonotype was detected only a few times. The V call is TRBV20-1, the J call TRBJ1-4; 7 positions match TRBD1. CDR3 length: 15 residues. The germline V gene has CDR1 DFQATT and CDR2 SNEGSKA (reference sequence). V lost 3 bases and J lost 6; bases outside the gene matches: 10. Here the CDR3 reads CSASHPDRTDEKLFF. CDR3 coding DNA: TGCAGTGCTAGTCACCCGGACAGGACCGATGAAAAACTGTTTTTT.

This clonotype came up a few times. The chain has TRBV6-5 and TRBJ1-1; D remains ambiguous. The germline V gene encodes CDR1 MNHEY and CDR2 SVGAGI. The ends were cut back, 0 bases at V and 4 bases at J, with 6 bases in the middle. The CDR3 length is 13 residues. The CDR3 is CASSYSTGTEAFF. The CDR3 region has the DNA TGTGCCAGCAGTTACTCGACTGGCACTGAAGCTTTCTTT.

This clonotype showed up just a few times. The chain is built from TRBV20-1 and TRBJ2-1, with a weak D call TRBD2 (5 bases). Germline CDR1 and CDR2: DFQATT and SNEGSKA (reference sequence). This CDR3 spans 12 amino acids. Trimming shortened V by 5 bases and J by 6 bases, and 11 bases separated the two germline ends. CDR3 in DNA: TGCAGTGCTGCGCCCCTAGCCAATGAGCAGTTCTTC. As protein: CSAAPLANEQFF.

The genes are TRBV19 and TRBJ1-1; TRBD1 matches 8 bases. Germline-derived CDR1 and CDR2 are LNHDA and SQIVND (reference sequence). The CDR3 covers 16 residues. V gave up 8 bases and J gave up 5 bases; unmatched junction bases: 16. CDR3 loop: CASRTRSGGVGTEAFF. The CDR3 bases are TGTGCCAGTCGTACCCGTTCAGGGGGCGTGGGGACTGAAGCTTTCTTT.

This clonotype was seen a few times. The gene calls are TRBV19 and TRBJ2-5; 8 bases are a match to TRBD1. In germline, CDR1 is LNHDA, CDR2 SQIVND (reference sequence). The junction had 7 bases not matched to a gene; V was cut back by 5 bases and J by 5 bases. The CDR3 is made up of 14 amino acids. CDR3 nucleotides: TGTGCCAGTAGTTTCGACAGGGGCAGTGAGACCCAGTACTTC. Translated: CASSFDRGSETQYF.

The genes are TRBV6-1 and TRBJ1-2; D ambiguous. Germline CDR1 reads MNHNS; CDR2 reads SASEGT. The V gene lost 2 bases and the J gene lost 2 bases, with 6 bases spanning the gap. CDR3 length equals 13 residues. In nucleotides, the CDR3 is TGTGCCAGCAGTGAACGCCGGAACTATGGCTACACCTTC. It yields the protein CASSERRNYGYTF.

By share of the sample, this clonotype is medium-sized (0.01 to 0.1%). J is TRBJ1-5 and V is TRBV27; D is ambiguous. The CDR3 has 12 amino acids. Germline V gene lookup returns CDR1 MNHEY and CDR2 SMNVEV (reference sequence). The V gene lost 5 bases and the J gene lost 4 bases, with 6 bases spanning the gap. The CDR3 bases are TGTGCCAGCAGTCAGAGGAATCAGCCCCAGCATTTT. Its protein is CASSQRNQPQHF.

This clonotype came up once. The chain couples TRBV5-1 to TRBJ2-3, with a possible D match to TRBD1 (6 bases). The ends were cut back, 2 bases at V and 0 bases at J, with 19 bases in the middle. The germline V gene has CDR1 SGHRS and CDR2 YFSETQ. CDR3 length: 18 residues. CDR3 loop: CASSFWGSGQSSTDTQYF. Here the CDR3 DNA reads TGCGCCAGCAGCTTCTGGGGATCGGGACAATCAAGCACAGATACGCAGTATTTT.

This clonotype came up a few times. J is TRBJ1-1 and V is TRBV20-1; D is unresolved. Germline CDR1 is DFQATT and CDR2 is SNEGSKA (reference sequence). V lost 5 bases and J lost 2, with 9 bases in between. The CDR3 has 12 amino acids. The CDR3 reads CSASPGNTEAFF. DNA of the CDR3: TGCAGTGCTTCCCCGGGAAACACTGAAGCTTTCTTT.

V gene TRBV5-1 combines with J gene TRBJ2-5; TRBD2 agrees at 11 bases. With V trimmed by 1 base and J by 4 bases, 6 bases remained unmatched. Per germline, CDR1 SGHRS and CDR2 YFSETQ. The CDR3 runs 16 residues. The CDR3 sequence is CASSLNSGGATETQYF. CDR3 in DNA: TGCGCCAGCAGCTTGAATAGCGGGGGGGCCACAGAGACCCAGTACTTC.

The chain recombines TRBV11-2 with TRBJ2-3; D not certain. Germline CDR1 is SGHAT and CDR2 is FQNNGV. Trimming took off 5 bases at V and 6 bases at J, with 9 bases between the two ends. The CDR3 runs 12 residues. The CDR3: CASSIIQDTQYF. CDR3 DNA: TGTGCCAGCAGCATAATACAGGATACGCAGTATTTT.

The chain couples TRBV5-1 to TRBJ2-5; D might be TRBD1 or TRBD2, each matching 5 bases. Germline CDR1 and CDR2: SGHRS and YFSETQ. CDR3 length: 15 residues. V lost 1 base and J 2 bases, leaving 12 bases between the germline ends. Here the CDR3 reads CASSLYFGAQETQYF. CDR3 sequence (DNA): TGCGCCAGCAGCTTGTATTTCGGGGCACAAGAGACCCAGTACTTC.

The genes are TRBV28 and TRBJ2-3; D perhaps matches TRBD1 (5 bases). Germline lookup yields CDR1 MDHEN and CDR2 SYDVKM. The CDR3 is 16 residues long. V shed 1 base and J shed 6 bases, with 17 bases lying between them. Written as DNA, the CDR3 is TGTGCCAGCAGTTTATCCTTCCCAGGGCAGGTTGATACGCAGTATTTT. As protein: CASSLSFPGQVDTQYF. Variable domain in full (rest from reference TRBV28 and TRBJ2-3): DVKVTQSSRYLVKRTGEKVFLECVQDMDHENMFWYRQDPGLGLRLIYFSYDVKMKEKGDIPEGYSVSREKKERFSLILESASTNQTSMYLCASSLSFPGQVDTQYFGPGTRLTVL.